Listed here is a single T cell receptor beta chain. Its antigen specificity is not known. Base qualities are not at hand, and no much larger clone is one base apart. These data come from a study of beta chain features in type 1 diabetes (dated by TCRdb to 2017 to 2018). With respect to the entire study: Mean age, gender distribution, total cell number and subset yield were not different between patients and healthy donors. A total of roughly 99 million sorted cells were examined across all samples, and the number of cells per subset was strongly correlated with RNA yield. Naive and central memory subsets were obtained from all 30 or so donors, but regulatory and stem cell-like memory subsets were isolated from only 8 patients and roughly 8 healthy donors. In the study, TCRB repertoires of sorted circulating CD4+ T cell subsets from recently diagnosed type 1 diabetes patients were compared with those of matched healthy donors. General findings and caveats noted by the study authors: The naive, central memory and regulatory TCRB repertoires appeared to resemble one another more closely among patients than among healthy donors. PCR may preferentially amplify shorter templates, but because patient and control samples were amplified and corrected together, any resulting skew would affect both groups equally. Because cDNA was sequenced instead of genomic DNA, highly expressing activated cells could be over-represented, though the groups showed no difference in activation or CD3 levels. Because the HLA sub-analyses included only small numbers of individuals, any influence of HLA type on TCRB rearrangement was left unresolved. In all four CD4+ subsets, TCRB CDR3 length was moderately but significantly shorter in type 1 diabetes patients. At VDJ recombination sites, patients with type 1 diabetes made fewer insertions and deleted more nucleotides, a pattern implying thymic rearrangement abnormalities.

Each donor gave one peripheral blood draw, averaging about 100 mL, which was collected into heparinised tubes. Using a panel that included CD45RO, CCR7, CD25, CD127, CD95 and CD27, naive, central memory, regulatory and stem cell-like memory CD4+ T cells were sorted on a BD FACSAria II. Every sorted population had a purity above 95%. Right away, PBMCs were isolated by Lymphoprep density gradient centrifugation and were stained directly, with no culture step. To minimize batch effects, samples were stained and sorted in pairs, one healthy donor with one patient per experiment. The entire isolated RNA was reverse transcribed using the High Capacity cDNA Reverse Transcription Kit, and thus expressed TCRB transcripts were sequenced. Naive, central memory and regulatory T cell samples underwent deep immunoSEQ sequencing, averaging around 3.6 million total reads per sample. Sorted cells were lysed in RLT buffer, and RNA was extracted using DNase-treated RNeasy Micro or Mini kits according to cell number. Each cell subset was processed on its own to prevent cross-contamination, while patient and healthy donor samples were processed together. The immunoSEQ multiplex PCR was used to amplify TCRB sequences from cDNA, yielding 87-bp fragments that span the CDR3 region. Sequencing of the amplicons was performed on the Illumina HiSeq platform. The paper's processing steps were these. Synthetic template baselines were used to correct PCR bias computationally, reads within Hamming distance 2 were collapsed, and singletons that could not be merged were discarded. Reads were aligned to IMGT to assign V, D and J genes, CDR3 length, and insertions or deletions at six rearrangement sites. Clonotype counts were normalized to sorted cell number within each subset before computing true diversity and Gini coefficients with the tcR R package. The overlap coefficient, calculated on TCRB nucleotide sequences, was used to measure repertoire sharing. Out-of-frame TCRB sequences from naive cells were analyzed as a proxy for the pre-selection repertoire. The source is immuneACCESS, and TCRdb retained only in-frame sequences with V and J called. Part of the clones is not carried over; for the studies checked, unresolved V genes explain less than half of this, and the remainder is unexplained. V and J calls and clone size follow that table, whereas D and trimming were derived from the DNA. Within this sample are around 500,000 clones, with about 30% of them counted one time only. 0.065% of the sample comes from the top ten.

Unmatched junction bases come to 8, with V trimmed by 3 bases and J by 4 bases. The CDR3 runs 17 residues from the cysteine to the phenylalanine. Here the CDR3 DNA is all that survives: 51 bases in frame from base 1. Per the germline V gene, SGHTA is the CDR1 and FQGNSA is the CDR2. Sequenced sample: naive CD4+ T cells from blood. The cell subset or site label for this specimen denotes: true naive CD4+ T cells. The receptor was derived from a young man in good health. The chain joins TRBV7-2 to TRBJ2-6; TRBD2 agrees with 8 junctional bases. The sequence in DNA is TGTGCCAGCAGCTTTAGGACTAGCTTGGGCGGGGCCAACGTCCTGACTTTC. It codes for CASSFRTSLGGANVLTF.